The 26 T cell receptor beta chains below all came from one sample that was sequenced in a study of shared clonotypes between healthy human individuals. Positive CCR7 selection of CD45RO-negative cells yielded the naive CD8 cells, and terminally differentiated effector memory CD45RA+ cells were excluded. TCRdb's copy holds only in-frame clones and misses some; the assay was immunoSEQ multiplex PCR. The sample consists of about 2.1 million clones, about 92% of them appearing once. Sequencing was carried out using naive CD8+ T cells from PBMCs. The origin of the receptors is a man between 18 and 29 years old in good health. Some clones in this sample may be carry-over from other donors' samples.

The chain carries TRBV19 and TRBJ2-7, with a weak D call TRBD1 (5 bases). The CDR3 has 15 residues. V lost 5 bases to trimming and J lost 0 bases, with 14 bases between them. Per germline, CDR1 LNHDA and CDR2 SQIVND (reference sequence). The CDR3 sequence: CASSASGFSSYEQYF. The CDR3 DNA follows: TGTGCCAGTAGTGCGTCAGGGTTCAGCTCCTACGAGCAGTACTTC.

This chain connects TRBV7-6 to TRBJ2-3, with TRBD2 as a possible D gene (5 bases). The CDR3 loop spans 15 amino acids. Germline lookup yields CDR1 SGHVS and CDR2 FNYEAQ. With 7 bases removed from V and 2 bases from J, the gap between germline ends came to 16 bases. The CDR3 reads CASTTGVGITDTQYF. In nucleotides, the CDR3 is TGTGCCAGCACCACCGGGGTCGGGATCACAGATACGCAGTATTTT. The whole variable domain, remainder taken from reference TRBV7-6 and TRBJ2-3, is GAGVSQSPRYKVTKRGQDVALRCDPISGHVSLYWYRQALGQGPEFLTYFNYEAQQDKSGLPNDRFSAERPEGSISTLTIQRTEQRDSAMYRCASTTGVGITDTQYFGPGTRLTVL.

This clone was detected only a few times. V gene TRBV4-3 combines with J gene TRBJ1-1; D perhaps matches TRBD1 (5 bases). Trimming cost V 5 bases and J 5 bases, with 18 bases left between them. Germline V gene data show CDR1 as LGHNA and CDR2 as YSLEER. The CDR3 is made up of 15 amino acids. The chain's CDR3 is CASSFSRWGMTEAFF. The CDR3 bases are TGCGCCAGCAGCTTTTCCAGGTGGGGGATGACTGAAGCTTTCTTT.

J is TRBJ2-7 and V is TRBV5-6; unclear D gene. The V and J ends lost 0 bases and 3 bases respectively, with 7 bases between them. Germline loops: CDR1 SGHDT, CDR2 YYEEEE. This CDR3 has 13 amino acids. The CDR3: CASSLAADYEQYF. Here the CDR3 DNA reads TGTGCCAGCAGCTTGGCCGCGGACTACGAGCAGTACTTC.

This clone was picked up one time. The genes are TRBV28 and TRBJ2-1; D is uncertain. CDR3 size: 12 residues. The ends were cut back, 6 bases at V and 8 bases at J, with 11 bases in the middle. Germline CDR1 and CDR2: MDHEN and SYDVKM. CDR3: CASSQSLYEQFF. The CDR3, as DNA: TGTGCCAGCAGCCAATCCTTATATGAGCAGTTCTTC.

The chain links TRBV27 to TRBJ2-5, with 11 bases aligning to TRBD2. Trimming cost V 4 bases and J 5 bases; bases outside gene matches: 12. The CDR3 has 17 residues. Germline V gene data show CDR1 as MNHEY and CDR2 as SMNVEV (reference sequence). CDR3 loop: CASSSYTSGSRWETQYF. The CDR3 region has the DNA TGTGCCAGCAGTTCCTACACTAGCGGGAGTAGGTGGGAGACCCAGTACTTC.

This clone showed up just once. The chain is built from TRBV30 and TRBJ2-4; 7 positions agree with TRBD1. This CDR3 has 12 amino acids. The junction had 2 bases not matched to a gene; V was cut back by 0 bases and J by 9 bases. The germline V gene has CDR1 GTSNPN and CDR2 SVGIG (reference sequence). This CDR3 reads CAWSVGGGIQYF. CDR3 bases: TGTGCCTGGAGTGTAGGGGGCGGCATTCAGTACTTC.

CDR3 loop: CATSSIQGARTEAFF. Here the CDR3 DNA reads TGTGCCACCAGCAGCATACAGGGGGCACGCACTGAAGCTTTCTTT. The J gene is TRBJ1-1, the V gene TRBV15; 9 nucleotides line up with TRBD1. V trimming: 3 bases; J trimming: 4 bases; junction bases outside the gene matches: 6. The CDR3 is made up of 15 amino acids. CDR1 and CDR2 (germline): LNHNV, YYDKDF (reference sequence).

Concerning this clone itself: The same CDR3 arises from other DNA sequences in this sample as well. V and J are TRBV4-3 and TRBJ2-7; D ambiguous. This CDR3 has 13 residues. The V and J ends lost 0 bases and 4 bases respectively, with 7 bases between them. Looked up from germline, CDR1 is LGHNA and CDR2 is YSLEER. CDR3 nucleotide sequence: TGCGCCAGCAGCCAAGATTTTTCTTACGAGCAGTACTTC. It specifies CASSQDFSYEQYF.

The V gene is TRBV5-1, the J gene TRBJ1-4, with TRBD1 matching over 7 bases. The germline CDR1 and CDR2 sequences are SGHRS and YFSETQ. V shed 1 base and J 2 bases; nucleotides not matched to a gene: 5. The CDR3 length is 16 residues. The CDR3 coding sequence is TGCGCCAGCAGCTTGCGGCCACAGGGGACTAATGAAAAACTGTTTTTT. Amino acid sequence: CASSLRPQGTNEKLFF.

The chain carries TRBV19 and TRBJ2-4, with 10 bases fitting TRBD1. With 2 bases clipped from V and 6 bases from J, the junction kept 13 bases outside the gene matches. Germline lookup yields CDR1 LNHDA and CDR2 SQIVND (reference sequence). The CDR3 loop spans 18 amino acids. CDR3 sequence (DNA): TGTGCCAGTAGTATACCTCTAACCTTAGGACAGGGGGGAAACATTCAGTACTTC. It codes for CASSIPLTLGQGGNIQYF.

V is TRBV18 and J is TRBJ2-7, with a possible D match to TRBD2 (6 bases). Germline-derived CDR1 and CDR2 are KGHSH and LQKENI. This CDR3 is built from 20 residues. Trimming cost V 3 bases and J 4 bases, with 31 bases left between them. CDR3 sequence: CASSPPSHHREYPGIYEQYF. The DNA for the CDR3 is TGTGCCAGCTCACCTCCGAGTCACCACCGGGAGTATCCAGGGATTTACGAGCAGTACTTC.

This chain joins TRBV11-2 and TRBJ2-1, with D maybe TRBD2 (6 bases). Trimming shortened V by 0 bases and J by 4 bases, and 16 bases separated the two germline ends. Germline V gene data show CDR1 as SGHAT and CDR2 as FQNNGV. The CDR3 covers 17 residues. DNA of the CDR3: TGTGCCAGCAGCTTAGATGGCCTAGCGCGAAGTTACAATGAGCAGTTCTTC. It codes for CASSLDGLARSYNEQFF.

The V and J genes are TRBV6-6 and TRBJ1-4, with TRBD1 as a possible D gene (6 bases). Germline loops: CDR1 MNHNY, CDR2 SVGAGI (reference sequence). With 6 bases removed from V and 5 bases from J, the gap between germline ends came to 10 bases. This CDR3 is 13 amino acids long. The CDR3 DNA is TGTGCCAGCAGCCAAGACAGGAATGAAAAACTGTTTTTT. Protein sequence: CASSQDRNEKLFF.

The V and J genes are TRBV29-1 and TRBJ2-7, with 10 bases lining up with TRBD2. Losses at the gene ends were 4 bases for V and 3 bases for J; bases not matched to a gene: 9. The CDR3 covers 15 residues. The germline CDR1 and CDR2 sequences are SQVTM and ANQGSEA. Written as DNA, the CDR3 is TGCAGCGTTGTCTTAGCGGGAGGACGGGTCTACGAGCAGTACTTC. Protein: CSVVLAGGRVYEQYF.

This chain connects TRBV7-6 to TRBJ2-7, with 8 bases aligning to TRBD2. J lost 1 base, V lost 3 bases, and 5 bases had no gene match. Germline CDR1 SGHVS, CDR2 FNYEAQ. This CDR3 region has 15 residues. This CDR3 is CASSFSGSFSYEQYF. In DNA form, the CDR3 reads TGTGCCAGCAGCTTCAGCGGGAGCTTTTCCTACGAGCAGTACTTC.

J is TRBJ1-2 and V is TRBV4-1; TRBD1 is a possible D gene (5 bases). Trimming left V 3 bases short and J 1 base short, with 12 bases between. There are 15 residues in the CDR3. The V gene's germline CDR1 is MGHRA and CDR2 YSYEKL. CDR3 bases: TGCGCCAGCAGCCAGACACTCGGGGGTAACTATGGCTACACCTTC. Its protein is CASSQTLGGNYGYTF.

This rearrangement joins TRBV4-2 to TRBJ1-1, with no clear D. Trimming took off 0 bases at V and 1 base at J, with 12 bases between the two ends. The CDR3 covers 16 residues. The germline gives CDR1 LGHNA, CDR2 YNFKEQ. CDR3: CASSQDRPRANTEAFF. The CDR3 coding sequence is TGTGCCAGCAGCCAAGATCGGCCCAGAGCGAACACTGAAGCTTTCTTT.

This chain uses TRBV29-1 with TRBJ1-1, with 7 bases aligning to TRBD1. CDR3 size: 13 residues. Germline V lookup: CDR1 SQVTM, CDR2 ANQGSEA. The V segment lost 4 bases and the J segment 1 base; nucleotides outside the gene matches: 3. The CDR3 sequence is CSVVNRGNTEAFF. The CDR3 DNA sequence: TGCAGCGTTGTGAACAGGGGGAACACTGAAGCTTTCTTT.

V gene TRBV28 combines with J gene TRBJ2-7, with 9 bases that match TRBD1. V gave up 8 bases and J gave up 0 bases; unmatched junction bases: 5. Per the germline V gene, CDR1 is MDHEN and CDR2 is SYDVKM. This CDR3 region has 14 residues. This CDR3 is CASDRDRVSYEQYF. The DNA of the CDR3 is TGTGCCAGCGATCGGGACAGGGTCTCCTACGAGCAGTACTTC.

The V gene is TRBV27, the J gene TRBJ1-1, with D tentatively TRBD1 (5 bases). Germline values: CDR1 MNHEY, CDR2 SMNVEV (reference sequence). V was shortened by 5 bases and J by 2 bases, with 12 bases between the two germline ends. The CDR3 covers 14 residues. CDR3 loop: CASSRGGSNTEAFF. DNA for the CDR3: TGTGCCAGCAGTCGTGGGGGGTCCAACACTGAAGCTTTCTTT.

The CDR3 reads CASSSLDTLTYEQYF. The CDR3 bases are TGTGCCAGCAGTTCCCTGGACACCCTTACCTACGAGCAGTACTTC. V usage is TRBV7-9 and J usage is TRBJ2-7; possibly TRBD1 for D (5 bases). V was shortened by 6 bases and J by 2 bases, with 17 bases between the two germline ends. This CDR3 is 15 amino acids long. Germline-derived CDR1 and CDR2 are SEHNR and FQNEAQ (reference sequence).

The chain couples TRBV7-2 to TRBJ2-3; 8 bases line up with TRBD2. Germline CDR1 reads SGHTA; CDR2 reads FQGNSA. J gave up 2 bases and V 1 base, and 8 bases lay outside the gene matches. CDR3 length equals 17 residues. The CDR3 protein is CASSLVSSGSITDTQYF. Written as DNA, the CDR3 is TGTGCCAGCAGCTTAGTTTCCAGCGGGAGTATCACAGATACGCAGTATTTT.

The V gene is TRBV2, the J gene TRBJ1-5; D might be TRBD1 (6 bases). Germline values: CDR1 SNHLY, CDR2 FYNNEI. This CDR3 is built from 14 residues. Trimming cost V 0 bases and J 4 bases, with 7 bases left between them. CDR3 in amino acids: CASSEAQGNQPQHF. CDR3 nucleotide sequence: TGTGCCAGCAGTGAAGCTCAGGGGAATCAGCCCCAGCATTTT.

J is TRBJ2-6 and V is TRBV7-9; 7 bases align to TRBD1. From germline, CDR1 is SEHNR and CDR2 FQNEAQ (reference sequence). Trimming at V came to 5 bases and at J to 0 bases, leaving 13 bases not matched to a gene. The CDR3 length is 19 residues. CDR3 loop: CASSPSTRTGLSGANVLTF. The DNA for the CDR3 is TGTGCCAGCAGCCCATCAACCAGGACAGGACTCTCTGGGGCCAACGTCCTGACTTTC.

The V gene is TRBV19, the J gene TRBJ1-1; D not certain. CDR3 length: 12 amino acids. The germline V and J ends were trimmed by 11 bases and 1 base, with 11 bases remaining between them. Germline V gene sequence: CDR1 LNHDA, CDR2 SQIVND (reference sequence). DNA of the CDR3: TGTGCCGGCCCTAGAGGGAACACTGAAGCTTTCTTT. It codes for CAGPRGNTEAFF.